This T cell receptor (beta chain) emerged from a study of cytomegalovirus exposure and HLA in healthy donors. The PCR had 60 Vbeta and 13 Jbeta primers. The protocol was immunoSEQ multiplex PCR, while the TCRdb copy is restricted to in-frame clones and leaves out a portion. In all, the sample yields fewer than 85,000 clones. J was trimmed by 6 bases and V by 4 bases; bases with no gene match: 10. Germline-derived CDR1 and CDR2 are SGDLS and YYNGEE. The length of the CDR3 is 18 residues. With respect to this clone: The antigen is unknown.

Findings of the study overall: Later analysis identified several of the most significant clusters that appeared linked to common viral pathogens. Cytomegalovirus association was listed for about 150 TCR beta chains.

The source of this sequence is a man in his fifties in good health and CMV-seropositive. The sequenced sample was PBMCs. The chain links TRBV9 to TRBJ2-1; TRBD2 matches 16 bases. DNA for the CDR3: TGTGCCAGCAGCCCCTTCCCGGGACTAGCGGGGGGGGGCAATGAGCAGTTCTTC. As protein: CASSPFPGLAGGGNEQFF.